This T cell receptor beta chain was documented in a study of blood T cell repertoires in COVID-19. Study information: Acute and convalescent COVID-19 specimens originated in the United States, Italy and Spain.

The CDR3 consists of 15 residues. Germline V gene sequence: CDR1 KGHDR, CDR2 SFDVKD. V shed 4 bases, J shed 7 bases, and the junction held 9 bases outside the gene matches. Study processing details: The authors estimated nucleated cell counts from reference gene primer amplification. Assay: immunoSEQ multiplex PCR; the TCRdb copy retains only in-frame clones and omits some. Clone size and the V and J calls come from that table; the DNA yielded D and trimming. Seen here are tens of thousands of clones, approximately 88% observed once, and the top ten hold about 7%. The source is a woman at least 80 years old with acute or convalescent COVID-19. Sequencing was done on a sample of peripheral blood. The V call is TRBV24-1, the J call TRBJ2-1; 7 bases match TRBD1. For the CDR3, the DNA is TGTGCCACCAGTGACTCCGGGACAGCTAGGAATGAGCAGTTCTTC. It encodes CATSDSGTARNEQFF.